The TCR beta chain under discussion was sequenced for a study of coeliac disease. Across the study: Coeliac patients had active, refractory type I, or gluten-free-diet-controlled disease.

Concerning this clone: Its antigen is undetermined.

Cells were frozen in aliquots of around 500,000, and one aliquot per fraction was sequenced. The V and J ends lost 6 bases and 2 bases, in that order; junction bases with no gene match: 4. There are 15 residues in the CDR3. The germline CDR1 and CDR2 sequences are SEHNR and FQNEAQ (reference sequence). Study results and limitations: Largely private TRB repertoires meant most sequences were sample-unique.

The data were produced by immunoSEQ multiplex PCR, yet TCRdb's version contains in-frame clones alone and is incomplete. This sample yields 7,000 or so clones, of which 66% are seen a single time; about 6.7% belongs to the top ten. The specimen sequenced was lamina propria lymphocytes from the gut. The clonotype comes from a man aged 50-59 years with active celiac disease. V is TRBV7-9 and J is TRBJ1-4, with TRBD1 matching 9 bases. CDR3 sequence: CASRADRGTNEKLFF. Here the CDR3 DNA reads TGTGCCAGCAGGGCGGACAGGGGCACTAATGAAAAACTGTTTTTT.